These T cell receptor beta chains were read from a single sample in a study of OX40 agonist ivuxolimab in advanced cancers. Measured with immunoSEQ multiplex PCR; TCRdb has only the in-frame clones, and not every one. This table has tens of thousands of clones, roughly nine tenths appearing once. Sequences were derived from CD4+ or CD8+ T cells sorted from blood, sampled in a trial of the OX40 agonist ivuxolimab. The origin of the receptors is an adult with an advanced solid tumor such as melanoma, head and neck, liver or kidney cancer. Each CDR3 is given with its conserved first and last residue. The D gene is left open where the match is weak. Clone size is shown for a subset of rows, as once, few, many or a class of expanded clone.

TRBJ2-7	TRBV11-1	TRBD1	-	CASSPGTGPYEQYF	TGTGCCAGCAGCCCCGGGACAGGCCCCTACGAGCAGTACTTC
TRBJ2-1	TRBV27	TRBD2	-	CASSSPWEAGVRGEQFF	TGTGCCAGCAGTTCTCCCTGGGAGGCGGGAGTACGAGGTGAGCAGTTCTTC
TRBJ2-1	TRBV29-1	-	-	CSVAAGNRDEQFF	TGCAGCGTTGCGGCAGGGAATAGGGATGAGCAGTTCTTC
TRBJ2-2	TRBV18	-	-	CASSPSGGKNTGELFF	TGTGCCAGCTCACCTAGTGGCGGGAAGAACACCGGGGAGCTGTTTTTT
TRBJ2-1	TRBV10-3	-	once	CAAGGGPSSYNEQFF	TGTGCCGCCGGTGGCGGGCCGAGCTCCTACAATGAGCAGTTCTTC
TRBJ2-1	TRBV7-2	TRBD1	-	CASSLKQGAIDEQFF	TGTGCCAGCAGTTTAAAACAGGGGGCTATAGATGAGCAGTTCTTC
TRBJ1-2	TRBV9	TRBD1	-	CASSATGQHGGYTF	TGTGCCAGCAGTGCTACGGGACAGCACGGGGGCTACACCTTC
TRBJ2-1	TRBV11-3	TRBD2	-	CASSWDPIDLAGTMGNEQFF	TGTGCCAGCAGCTGGGATCCAATCGATCTAGCGGGAACTATGGGGAATGAGCAGTTCTTC
TRBJ2-2	TRBV9	-	once	CASSRQVGGTGELFF	TGTGCCAGCAGCCGTCAGGTCGGAGGGACCGGGGAGCTGTTTTTT
TRBJ1-4	TRBV30	-	-	CASTQGPLGKLFF	TGTGCCTCGACACAGGGCCCCCTCGGAAAACTGTTTTTT
TRBJ1-4	TRBV6-4	-	-	CASSEQGGRKLFF	TGTGCCAGCAGTGAGCAGGGAGGACGAAAACTGTTTTTT
TRBJ1-2	TRBV1	-	once	CTSSQDRSAINYGYTF	TGCACCAGCAGCCAAGATCGATCAGCGATTAACTATGGCTACACCTTC
TRBJ2-7	TRBV28	TRBD1	-	CATHSPGQGSYEQYF	TGTGCCACCCACTCTCCGGGACAGGGCTCCTACGAGCAGTACTTC
TRBJ2-7	TRBV30	-	-	CAWSVDREQYF	TGTGCCTGGAGTGTTGATAGGGAGCAGTACTTC
TRBJ1-4	TRBV27	-	-	CASSLRSGRNEKLFF	TGTGCCAGCAGTTTGAGGTCAGGGCGTAATGAAAAACTGTTTTTT
TRBJ2-1	TRBV19	-	-	CASMGGQEQNYNEQFF	TGTGCCAGTATGGGGGGGCAGGAGCAGAACTACAATGAGCAGTTCTTC
TRBJ1-1	TRBV19	TRBD1	-	CASSIPGQGVAEAFF	TGTGCCAGTAGTATACCAGGACAGGGGGTCGCTGAAGCTTTCTTT
TRBJ1-3	TRBV28	-	-	CASSLQAVSSGNTIYF	TGTGCCAGCAGTCTTCAGGCCGTTTCTTCTGGAAACACCATATATTTT
TRBJ2-1	TRBV11-3	-	-	CASSLTIWGSGSSGEQFF	TGTGCCAGCAGCTTAACAATTTGGGGCTCGGGGTCAAGTGGTGAGCAGTTCTTC
TRBJ2-7	TRBV5-1	-	-	CASSLGGRGEQYF	TGCGCCAGCAGCTTGGGAGGAAGGGGCGAGCAGTACTTC
TRBJ2-3	TRBV7-9	-	-	CASSLELASSTDTQYF	TGTGCCAGCAGCTTAGAGCTAGCTTCATCGACAGATACGCAGTATTTT
TRBJ2-3	TRBV19	TRBD1	-	CASKINPGQGPYTQYF	TGTGCCAGTAAAATAAATCCGGGACAGGGGCCCTATACGCAGTATTTT
TRBJ2-5	TRBV11-3	-	-	CASSLKGETQYF	TGTGCCAGCAGCTTAAAGGGAGAGACCCAGTACTTC
TRBJ2-2	TRBV11-3	-	-	CASSLTGAAGTGELFF	TGTGCCAGCAGCCTAACCGGGGCGGCGGGCACCGGGGAGCTGTTTTTT
TRBJ2-1	TRBV19	TRBD2	-	CASSTQTSGKQFF	TGTGCCAGTAGTACCCAGACTAGCGGCAAGCAGTTCTTC
TRBJ2-2	TRBV2	TRBD2	-	CASSERLAGGGELFF	TGTGCCAGCAGTGAACGACTAGCGGGAGGAGGGGAGCTGTTTTTT
TRBJ2-7	TRBV10-1	-	-	CASSESGTGCYEQYF	TGCGCCAGCAGTGAGTCGGGGACGGGTTGCTACGAGCAGTACTTC
TRBJ2-5	TRBV27	TRBD2	-	CASSAAGGPQETQYF	TGTGCCAGCAGTGCAGCGGGAGGGCCCCAAGAGACCCAGTACTTC
TRBJ1-5	TRBV19	-	-	CASSISGGGQPQHF	TGTGCCAGTAGTATATCTGGCGGTGGTCAGCCCCAGCATTTT
TRBJ2-3	TRBV7-3	-	-	CASSPRMGGIDTQYF	TGTGCCAGCAGCCCACGGATGGGTGGAATAGATACGCAGTATTTT
TRBJ2-3	TRBV10-3	-	-	CAIITLQRSTDTQYF	TGTGCCATCATTACCCTACAGCGGTCCACAGATACGCAGTATTTT
TRBJ2-2	TRBV5-8	TRBD2	-	CASSLAGLAPGELFF	TGTGCCAGCAGCTTGGCGGGACTAGCCCCCGGGGAGCTGTTTTTT
TRBJ2-7	TRBV19	-	-	CASTGGAAYEQYF	TGTGCCAGTACTGGCGGAGCCGCCTACGAGCAGTACTTC
TRBJ2-1	TRBV14	TRBD2	-	CASSQEGSGGDNEQFF	TGTGCCAGCAGCCAAGAGGGTAGCGGGGGAGACAATGAGCAGTTCTTC
TRBJ2-1	TRBV21-1	-	-	CASSKARASGSGHEQFF	TGTGCCAGCAGCAAAGCGCGGGCTAGCGGGAGTGGCCATGAGCAGTTCTTC
TRBJ1-2	TRBV5-6	-	-	CASSLDPDYGYTF	TGTGCCAGCAGCTTGGATCCAGACTATGGCTACACCTTC
TRBJ2-1	TRBV10-2	TRBD2	-	CASSELSGKFNEQFF	TGCGCCAGCAGTGAGCTTAGCGGGAAATTCAATGAGCAGTTCTTC
TRBJ2-7	TRBV19	-	-	CASSPLTKNREQYF	TGTGCCAGTAGTCCCCTCACCAAAAACCGCGAGCAGTACTTC
TRBJ2-7	TRBV20-1	-	-	CSASRGYEQYF	TGCAGTGCTAGTAGGGGTTACGAGCAGTACTTC
TRBJ2-7	TRBV7-2	TRBD2	-	CASSLSGAGPYEQYF	TGTGCCAGCAGCCTGAGCGGGGCGGGCCCCTACGAGCAGTACTTC
TRBJ2-5	TRBV5-4	TRBD1	few	CASSRQGAEVETQYF	TGTGCCAGCAGCCGACAGGGGGCCGAGGTGGAGACCCAGTACTTC
TRBJ2-3	TRBV5-8	-	once	CASSWEETDTQYF	TGTGCCAGCAGCTGGGAGGAAACAGATACGCAGTATTTT
TRBJ2-7	TRBV5-1	-	-	CASSLRQTYEQYF	TGCGCCAGCAGCTTGCGACAAACCTACGAGCAGTACTTC
TRBJ2-2	TRBV10-2	-	-	CASKWGNTGELFF	TGCGCCAGCAAGTGGGGCAACACCGGGGAGCTGTTTTTT
TRBJ1-2	TRBV28	TRBD1	-	CASSSPPLTGSSGYTF	TGTGCCAGCAGTTCCCCCCCCCTGACAGGGTCGAGTGGCTACACCTTC
TRBJ2-1	TRBV4-2	TRBD2	-	CASSREAGALFF	TGTGCCAGCAGCCGCGAAGCGGGGGCTCTATTCTTC
TRBJ2-7	TRBV6-5	-	-	CASSYLSSGEQYF	TGTGCCAGCAGTTACCTTAGTAGTGGCGAGCAGTACTTC
TRBJ2-7	TRBV4-3	-	-	CASSQAGSGSEQYF	TGCGCCAGCAGCCAAGCAGGGTCGGGGAGTGAGCAGTACTTC
TRBJ1-1	TRBV7-9	-	few	CASSGGNSNTEAFF	TGTGCCAGCAGCGGAGGGAATTCGAACACTGAAGCTTTCTTT
TRBJ1-2	TRBV13	TRBD1	few	CASSRSGGAGGGYTF	TGTGCCAGCAGCCGTTCGGGGGGCGCAGGGGGTGGCTACACCTTC
TRBJ2-5	TRBV6-1	-	-	CASSESGNQETQYF	TGTGCCAGCAGTGAATCCGGGAACCAAGAGACCCAGTACTTC
TRBJ2-2	TRBV5-1	-	-	CASSGLTTGELFF	TGCGCCAGCAGCGGGCTAACCACCGGGGAGCTGTTTTTT
TRBJ2-4	TRBV9	TRBD2	-	CASSASAGGRGLAKNIQYF	TGTGCCAGCAGCGCCTCGGCTGGCGGGAGGGGACTAGCCAAAAACATTCAGTACTTC
TRBJ1-1	TRBV2	-	-	CASTVDGNTEAFF	TGTGCCAGCACCGTCGACGGGAACACTGAAGCTTTCTTT
TRBJ1-2	TRBV7-2	TRBD1	-	CASSPTTGGKYGYTF	TGTGCCAGCAGTCCTACTACAGGGGGCAAGTATGGCTACACCTTC